A single sample gave rise to the 31 T cell receptor beta chains below, sequenced in a study of shared clonotypes between healthy human individuals (TCRdb year 2020). The library relied on the immunoSEQ multiplex PCR assay. TCRdb took over this immuneACCESS table, retaining in-frame rearrangements with V and J assigned. Such tables are incomplete; in checked studies, under half of the missing clones stem from an unresolved V gene, and the remainder is unexplained. The sample records approximately 500,000 clones, approximately 79% of which are singletons. The biggest ten clones account for around 12% of the sample. The sequenced sample consisted of PBMCs. These receptors came from a woman between 35 and 50 years old in good health. Some clones in this sample may be carry-over from other donors' samples.

This clone was seen only a few times. DNA of the CDR3: TGTGCCAGCAGTGGGGACGAATTCTATGGCTACACCTTC. Translated: CASSGDEFYGYTF. The rearrangement uses TRBV2 and TRBJ1-2, with D maybe TRBD1 (5 bases). Trimming removed 4 bases at V and 4 bases at J, with 10 bases between. Germline CDR1 SNHLY, CDR2 FYNNEI. The CDR3 length is 13 residues.

The chain employs TRBV29-1 and TRBJ2-7; 13 positions match TRBD2. Germline loops: CDR1 SQVTM, CDR2 ANQGSEA. The V gene end was trimmed by 6 bases and the J gene end by 4 bases; junction bases not matched to a gene: 9. This CDR3 has 15 amino acids. The CDR3 protein is CSVGGLAGKFYEQYF. The CDR3 DNA follows: TGCAGCGTAGGGGGACTAGCGGGAAAATTTTACGAGCAGTACTTC.

The chain uses TRBV7-8 and TRBJ2-1; D tentatively reads TRBD1 or TRBD2 (6 bases each). V dropped 5 bases and J dropped 5 bases, with 19 bases sitting between them. The length of the CDR3 is 16 residues. Germline lookup yields CDR1 SGHVS and CDR2 FQNEAQ. The CDR3, as DNA: TGTGCCAGCAGCCCTCTGGGGGGCAGGGCCGACAATGAGCAGTTCTTC. Translation gives CASSPLGGRADNEQFF.

This clone was seen only a few times. This chain uses TRBV6-1 with TRBJ1-2; D is unresolved. CDR1 and CDR2 (germline): MNHNS, SASEGT. The CDR3 is 12 amino acids. The CDR3 sequence is CASGGIPYGYTF. In DNA form, the CDR3 reads TGTGCAAGCGGTGGAATTCCCTATGGCTACACCTTC.

CDR3 protein: CASSLERGLSTDTQYF. DNA for the CDR3: TGTGCCAGCAGCTTGGAAAGGGGGCTTAGCACAGATACGCAGTATTTT. The chain links TRBV5-4 to TRBJ2-3; 7 nucleotides align to TRBD1. This CDR3 contains 16 residues. V gave up 0 bases and J gave up 0 bases; unmatched junction bases: 4. Germline V gene data show CDR1 as SGHNT and CDR2 as YYREEE (reference sequence). The full variable domain, in which reference TRBV5-4 and TRBJ2-3 provide the parts outside the CDR3, is ETGVTQSPTHLIKTRGQQVTLRCSSQSGHNTVSWYQQALGQGPQFIFQYYREEENGRGNFPPRFSGLQFPNYSSELNVNALELDDSALYLCASSLERGLSTDTQYFGPGTRLTVL.

This clone was seen a single time. The gene calls are TRBV7-9 and TRBJ2-3; possible D gene TRBD1, 5 bases. V was shortened by 5 bases and J by 3 bases, with 24 bases between the two germline ends. In germline, CDR1 is SEHNR, CDR2 FQNEAQ (reference sequence). The length of the CDR3 is 18 residues. CDR3 in DNA: TGTGCCAGCAGCCTTCCCGATCATCAGGGTTTCAGAACAGATACGCAGTATTTT. It codes for CASSLPDHQGFRTDTQYF.

The chain carries TRBV19 and TRBJ2-7; D not certain. Germline CDR1 is LNHDA and CDR2 is SQIVND (reference sequence). The CDR3 totals 14 residues. Trimming took 3 bases from V and 4 from J, leaving 13 bases between them. CDR3 nucleotides: TGTGCCAGTAGTATGGAGTTTACAGTATACGAGCAGTACTTC. It yields the protein CASSMEFTVYEQYF. Looking up the rest from reference TRBV19 and TRBJ2-7 gives the full variable domain: DGGITQSPKYLFRKEGQNVTLSCEQNLNHDAMYWYRQDPGQGLRLIYYSQIVNDFQKGDIAEGYSVSREKKESFPLTVTSAQKNPTAFYLCASSMEFTVYEQYFGPGTRLTVT.

The V call is TRBV11-2, the J call TRBJ2-3; 8 bases align to TRBD1. In germline, CDR1 is SGHAT, CDR2 FQNNGV. The CDR3 length is 16 residues. V gave up 5 bases and J gave up 5 bases; unmatched junction bases: 12. The CDR3, as DNA: TGTGCCAGCAGCGCCCAGTCCGGGACAGGAAGAGATACGCAGTATTTT. This translates into CASSAQSGTGRDTQYF.

V and J are TRBV10-3 and TRBJ1-3; 9 bases agree with TRBD1. V was pared by 5 bases and J by 3 bases, with 2 bases of the junction left unmatched. The CDR3 is made up of 14 amino acids. In germline, CDR1 is ENHRY, CDR2 SYGVKD. DNA for the CDR3: TGTGCCATCAGTAGGACAGGGGTTGGAAACACCATATATTTT. This gives the protein CAISRTGVGNTIYF.

This clone was recorded a few times. V usage is TRBV7-2 and J usage is TRBJ2-7; D is possibly TRBD2 (6 bases). Deletions cut 6 bases from V and 0 bases from J, with 9 bases between. The V gene's germline CDR1 is SGHTA and CDR2 FQGNSA. This CDR3 is 13 amino acids long. The CDR3 DNA follows: TGTGCCAGCAGGCGGGACGGCTCCTACGAGCAGTACTTC. This codes for CASRRDGSYEQYF.

The J gene is TRBJ1-5, the V gene TRBV19; 9 nucleotides agree with TRBD1. The CDR3 spans 15 residues. After removal of 4 bases from V and 4 bases from J, the junction contained 5 bases not matched to a gene. The germline V gene has CDR1 LNHDA and CDR2 SQIVND (reference sequence). For the CDR3, the DNA is TGTGCCAGTAGTAAAAGGACAGGGGCAAATCAGCCCCAGCATTTT. The encoded protein is CASSKRTGANQPQHF.

This clone was seen a handful of times. This chain links TRBV9 with TRBJ2-7, with 8 bases fitting TRBD2. TRBJ2-5 explains the end of the DNA better; the J call may be wrong. This CDR3 is 15 amino acids long. Germline loops: CDR1 SGDLS, CDR2 YYNGEE. The CDR3 bases are TGTGCCAGCAGCCTCACTAGCGGACCGAGCGAGACCCAGTACTTC. As protein: CASSLTSGPSETQYF.

As concerns this clone: Other DNA sequences within the sample encode an identical CDR3. The rearrangement links TRBV30 to TRBJ2-6; 7 nucleotides align to TRBD2. The CDR3 is 15 residues long. J was trimmed by 2 bases and V by 8 bases; bases with no gene match: 9. Looked up from germline, CDR1 is GTSNPN and CDR2 is SVGIG (reference sequence). CDR3 sequence reads: CAGGEVGAGANVLTF. CDR3 DNA sequence: TGTGCCGGGGGGGAGGTGGGGGCTGGGGCCAACGTCCTGACTTTC.

The rearrangement joins TRBV2 to TRBJ2-3, with TRBD1 matching over 7 bases. The ends lost 6 bases at V and 0 bases at J; junction bases unmatched: 6. The CDR3 runs to 15 residues. In germline, CDR1 is SNHLY, CDR2 FYNNEI. Here the CDR3 DNA reads TGTGCCAGCAGCTCTGACAGGGCTAGCACAGATACGCAGTATTTT. Translating it yields CASSSDRASTDTQYF.

This clone was counted between two and nine times. This chain connects TRBV28 to TRBJ1-5; possible D gene TRBD1, 5 bases. The CDR3 contains 15 residues. From germline, CDR1 is MDHEN and CDR2 SYDVKM. Trimming took off 7 bases at V and 0 bases at J, with 13 bases between the two ends. The CDR3: CASTRGFFSNQPQHF. CDR3 in DNA: TGTGCCAGCACGAGGGGCTTTTTTAGCAATCAGCCCCAGCATTTT.

To note about this clone: Because the CDR3 is missing its conserved closing phenylalanine or tryptophan, this is likely a read error. The DNA is left out, because the CDR3 cannot be placed on it with certainty; the CDR3 is given as TCRdb lists it. The rearrangement links TRBV5-5 to TRBJ1-1. The CDR3 numbers 13 amino acids, ends counted. CDR1 and CDR2 from the germline V gene are SGHKS and YYEKEE (reference sequence). CDR3 in amino acids: CASSLDSLLPAFI.

A few counts support this clone. This chain connects TRBV30 to TRBJ1-5; 9 bases are a match to TRBD1. Per germline, CDR1 GTSNPN and CDR2 SVGIG (reference sequence). CDR3 length: 14 amino acids. V shed 1 base and J 2 bases; nucleotides not matched to a gene: 0. As DNA, the CDR3 is TGTGCCTGGAGTGGGGACAGGGGCAATCAGCCCCAGCATTTT. Translated: CAWSGDRGNQPQHF.

The V call is TRBV5-1, the J call TRBJ2-3; tentative D call: TRBD1 (5 bases). From germline, CDR1 is SGHRS and CDR2 YFSETQ. V lost 3 bases and J lost 4, with 12 bases in between. This CDR3 contains 14 residues. The CDR3 DNA sequence: TGCGCCAGCAGCTCGGACACTTGGTCAGATACGCAGTATTTT. Translating gives CASSSDTWSDTQYF. Variable domain in full (rest from reference TRBV5-1 and TRBJ2-3): KAGVTQTPRYLIKTRGQQVTLSCSPISGHRSVSWYQQTPGQGLQFLFEYFSETQRNKGNFPGRFSGRQFSNSRSEMNVSTLELGDSALYLCASSSDTWSDTQYFGPGTRLTVL.

The gene calls are TRBV7-7 and TRBJ2-3; D may be TRBD2 (5 bases). Trimming pared 5 bases from V and 1 base from J, leaving 7 bases between. The CDR3 consists of 13 residues. Looked up from germline, CDR1 is SSHAT and CDR2 is FNYEAQ (reference sequence). Here the CDR3 DNA reads TGTGCCAGCAGCCCCGGGGGCACAGATACGCAGTATTTT. Translation: CASSPGGTDTQYF.

This clone has only one observation. The rearrangement links TRBV7-2 to TRBJ1-2, with D unresolved. Trimming pared 5 bases from V and 0 bases from J, leaving 7 bases between. This CDR3 is built from 13 residues. CDR1 is SGHTA, CDR2 FQGNSA, per germline. The CDR3 coding sequence is TGTGCCAGCAGCGCTACAGCTAACTATGGCTACACCTTC. It specifies CASSATANYGYTF.

The chain recombines TRBV2 with TRBJ1-2; 12 nucleotides align to TRBD1. After removal of 2 bases from V and 4 bases from J, the junction contained 5 bases not matched to a gene. CDR1 SNHLY and CDR2 FYNNEI come from the germline V gene. This CDR3 spans 16 amino acids. The CDR3 sequence is CASSEQGTGGGYGYTF. The DNA for the CDR3 is TGTGCCAGCAGTGAACAAGGGACAGGGGGCGGCTATGGCTACACCTTC. Based on the CDR3 plus reference TRBV2 and TRBJ1-2, the full variable domain is EPEVTQTPSHQVTQMGQEVILRCVPISNHLYFYWYRQILGQKVEFLVSFYNNEISEKSEIFDDQFSVERPDGSNFTLKIRSTKLEDSAMYFCASSEQGTGGGYGYTFGSGTRLTVV.

J is TRBJ1-2 and V is TRBV6-5; 7 bases line up with TRBD1. V lost 5 bases, J lost 7 bases, and 13 bases stayed unmatched. This CDR3 has 15 amino acids. CDR1 and CDR2 (germline): MNHEY, SVGAGI. The CDR3 sequence is CASSADRLAVLGYTF. The CDR3 bases are TGTGCCAGCAGTGCGGACAGGCTGGCGGTTCTTGGCTACACCTTC.

The chain has TRBV7-9 and TRBJ2-7, with D unresolved. This CDR3 has 14 amino acids. The germline gives CDR1 SEHNR, CDR2 FQNEAQ (reference sequence). V was pared by 5 bases and J by 2 bases, with 13 bases between. The CDR3 DNA is TGTGCCAGCAGCCCCCACGTTGCGACCTACGAGCAGTACTTC. Translation: CASSPHVATYEQYF.

This clone came up many times. The rearrangement links TRBV4-2 to TRBJ2-7, with TRBD2 as a possible D gene (6 bases). Looked up from germline, CDR1 is LGHNA and CDR2 is YNFKEQ. Trimming took off 0 bases at V and 1 base at J, with 10 bases between the two ends. This CDR3 spans 15 amino acids. The CDR3 DNA reads as TGTGCCAGCAGCCAAGATTTAGCGGCTTCCTACGAGCAGTACTTC. It yields the protein CASSQDLAASYEQYF.

The chain links TRBV5-4 to TRBJ2-5; 9 bases fit TRBD2. The CDR3 is made up of 15 amino acids. V was pared by 1 base and J by 2 bases, with 3 bases of the junction left unmatched. Germline CDR1 is SGHNT and CDR2 is YYREEE (reference sequence). For the CDR3, the DNA is TGTGCCAGCAGCTTGAGAGCGGGAGGACAAGAGACCCAGTACTTC. It translates to CASSLRAGGQETQYF.

This clone was counted many times. The chain recombines TRBV7-8 with TRBJ2-7; the match to TRBD1 covers 7 bases. Trimming at V came to 6 bases and at J to 1 base, leaving 0 bases not matched to a gene. Per the germline V gene, CDR1 is SGHVS and CDR2 is FQNEAQ. The CDR3 is 12 residues long. CDR3 in amino acids: CASRDRSYEQYF. Here the CDR3 DNA reads TGTGCCAGCAGGGACAGGTCCTACGAGCAGTACTTC.

The rearrangement links TRBV7-2 to TRBJ2-7; TRBD1 matches 8 bases. The CDR3 loop spans 14 amino acids. Germline assignment: CDR1 SGHTA and CDR2 FQGNSA. The V segment lost 5 bases and the J segment 2 bases; nucleotides outside the gene matches: 5. The CDR3 is CASSVDRAAYEQYF. CDR3 sequence (DNA): TGTGCCAGCAGCGTGGACAGGGCTGCCTACGAGCAGTACTTC.

This rearrangement joins TRBV5-1 to TRBJ2-1; 9 bases fit TRBD2. Per the germline V gene, CDR1 is SGHRS and CDR2 is YFSETQ. The CDR3 spans 15 residues. With 4 bases clipped from V and 4 bases from J, the junction kept 6 bases outside the gene matches. The CDR3 protein is CASSLASGVYNEQFF. The DNA for the CDR3 is TGCGCCAGCAGCCTCGCTAGCGGGGTGTACAATGAGCAGTTCTTC.

The V gene is TRBV19, the J gene TRBJ2-7; D not resolved. V dropped 4 bases and J dropped 2 bases, with 12 bases sitting between them. The length of the CDR3 is 14 residues. The germline V gene encodes CDR1 LNHDA and CDR2 SQIVND (reference sequence). DNA for the CDR3: TGTGCCAGTAGTACCCCCGGAAGTCCCTACGAGCAGTACTTC. Translation: CASSTPGSPYEQYF.

V gene TRBV29-1 combines with J gene TRBJ2-5, with D hard to call. Trimming removed 4 bases at V and 1 base at J, with 4 bases between. The germline V gene has CDR1 SQVTM and CDR2 ANQGSEA. CDR3 size: 11 residues. The CDR3 sequence is CSVGSQETQYF. In nucleotides, the CDR3 is TGCAGCGTTGGGAGCCAAGAGACCCAGTACTTC.

This clone was observed once. The chain carries TRBV7-6 and TRBJ2-5; no definite D call. The J call may be mistaken, given a closer DNA end match to TRBJ2-7. Per germline, CDR1 SGHVS and CDR2 FNYEAQ. The CDR3 loop spans 13 amino acids. The CDR3 sequence is CASSLVGTYEQYF. The CDR3 DNA reads as TGTGCCAGCAGCTTAGTAGGCACCTACGAGCAGTACTTC.